This T cell receptor (beta chain) was found in a study of cytomegalovirus exposure and HLA in healthy donors. In germline, CDR1 is MGHRA, CDR2 YSYEKL. This CDR3 spans 15 amino acids. The V gene lost 2 bases and the J gene lost 2 bases, with 13 bases spanning the gap. Repertoires were generated with immunoSEQ multiplex PCR, while TCRdb's copy carries only in-frame clones and drops some. The sample carries roughly 150,000 clones, about 95% recorded once. Only one count was recorded for this clone. Its antigen remains unknown. Findings and caveats of the study: Researchers reported that a few CMV-associated chains were confirmed in vitro as CMV antigen-specific.

The specimen sequenced was PBMCs. This chain uses TRBV4-1 with TRBJ2-7; no definite D call. The clonotype originates from a man aged 18 to 29 in good health and CMV-seropositive. The CDR3 protein is CASSQSPGLPYEQYF. DNA for the CDR3: TGCGCCAGCAGCCAATCTCCGGGTCTTCCCTACGAGCAGTACTTC.